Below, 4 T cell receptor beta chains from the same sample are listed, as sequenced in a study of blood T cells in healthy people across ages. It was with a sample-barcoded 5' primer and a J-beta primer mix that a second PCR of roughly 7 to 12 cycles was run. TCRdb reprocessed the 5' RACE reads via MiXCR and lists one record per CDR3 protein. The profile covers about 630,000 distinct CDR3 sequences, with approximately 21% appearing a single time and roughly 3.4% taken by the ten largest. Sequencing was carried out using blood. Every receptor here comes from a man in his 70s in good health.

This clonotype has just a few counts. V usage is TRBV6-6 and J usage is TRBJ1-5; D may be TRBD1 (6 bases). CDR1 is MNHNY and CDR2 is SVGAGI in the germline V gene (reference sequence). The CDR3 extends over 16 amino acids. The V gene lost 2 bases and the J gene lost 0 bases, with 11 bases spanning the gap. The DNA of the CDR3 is TGTGCCAGCAGTTACGAGACAGGATATAGCAATCAGCCCCAGCATTTT. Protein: CASSYETGYSNQPQHF.

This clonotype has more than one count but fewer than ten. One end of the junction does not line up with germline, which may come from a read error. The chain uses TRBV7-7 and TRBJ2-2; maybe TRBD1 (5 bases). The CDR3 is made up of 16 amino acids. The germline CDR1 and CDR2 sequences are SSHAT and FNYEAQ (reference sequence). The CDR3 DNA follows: TGTGCTAGCAGCCCGTCAGGGCCGTGGACCACCGGGGAGCTGTTTTTT. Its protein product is CASSPSGPWTTGELFF. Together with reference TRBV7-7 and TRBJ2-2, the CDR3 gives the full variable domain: GAGVSQSPRYKVTKRGQDVTLRCDPISSHATLYWYQQALGQGPEFLTYFNYEAQPDKSGLPSDRFSAERPEGSISTLTIQRTEQRDSAMYRCASSPSGPWTTGELFFGEGSRLTVL.

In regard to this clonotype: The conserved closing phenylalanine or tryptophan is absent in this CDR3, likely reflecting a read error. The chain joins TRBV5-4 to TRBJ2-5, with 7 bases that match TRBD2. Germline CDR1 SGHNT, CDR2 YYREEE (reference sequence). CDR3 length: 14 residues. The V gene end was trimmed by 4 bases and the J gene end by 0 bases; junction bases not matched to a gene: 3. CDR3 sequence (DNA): TGTGCCAGCAGCACGGGACTAAACCAAGAGACCCAGTACTCC. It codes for CASSTGLNQETQYS.

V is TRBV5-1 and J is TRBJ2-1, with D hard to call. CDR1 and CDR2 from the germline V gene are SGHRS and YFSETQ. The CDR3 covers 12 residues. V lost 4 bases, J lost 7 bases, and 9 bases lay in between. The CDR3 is CASSENWNEQFF. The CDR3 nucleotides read TGCGCCAGCAGCGAGAACTGGAATGAGCAGTTCTTC.